This TCR beta chain was captured in a study of radiotherapy plus CTLA-4 blockade in lung cancer. Across the whole study: Objective responses emerged in around 18% of patients, and roughly 30% attained disease control. Study results and limitations: The authors reported that early blood T cell clone dynamics, with interferon-beta, best predicted response.

Profiled with immunoSEQ multiplex PCR; TCRdb holds only in-frame clones, not every one. The table includes tens of thousands of clones, 79% detected once. Looked up from germline, CDR1 is SGHVS and CDR2 is FNYEAQ. The CDR3 consists of 16 residues. Trimming pared 0 bases from V and 1 base from J, leaving 11 bases between. With regard to this clone: Its antigen is not known.

Chemo-refractory metastatic non-small-cell lung cancer patients underwent focal radiation alongside CTLA-4 blockade with ipilimumab. The chain uses TRBV7-6 and TRBJ2-3; D might be TRBD2 (7 bases). This specimen consisted of peripheral blood, obtained from a patient treated with radiotherapy plus ipilimumab. The TCR originated in a human donor with non-small cell lung cancer who had a complete response to radiotherapy plus ipilimumab. The CDR3 loop reads CASSLARGGRTDTQYF. The DNA for the CDR3 is TGTGCCAGCAGCTTAGCTAGGGGGGGCCGCACAGATACGCAGTATTTT.